This passage covers 9 T cell receptor beta chains from one sample sequenced in a study of cytomegalovirus exposure and HLA in healthy donors. Use of 60 Vbeta and 13 Jbeta primers characterized the PCR. Data came from immunoSEQ multiplex PCR; TCRdb stores just in-frame clones and leaves some out. The table has about 120,000 clones, around four fifths seen once. The sample taken for sequencing was PBMCs. The receptors stem from a man in his forties in good health and CMV-seronegative.

The chain links TRBV7-8 to TRBJ2-7, with TRBD2 matching over 11 bases. Trimming cost V 1 base and J 2 bases; bases outside gene matches: 7. This CDR3 has 17 amino acids. The germline V gene has CDR1 SGHVS and CDR2 FQNEAQ. The DNA of the CDR3 is TGTGCCAGCAGCTTAGTGGCCGGGACTAGCGGAACCTACGAGCAGTACTTC. It codes for CASSLVAGTSGTYEQYF.

The chain is built from TRBV25-1 and TRBJ1-1, with a tentative D call TRBD1 (5 bases). V was trimmed by 3 bases and J by 10 bases, leaving 27 bases between them. CDR3 length: 17 amino acids. Per the germline V gene, CDR1 is MGHDK and CDR2 is SYGVNS. This chain's CDR3 is CASSDYPRQYPSFRAFF. As DNA, the CDR3 is TGTGCCAGCAGTGACTACCCACGACAGTACCCTTCTTTTCGAGCTTTCTTT.

This clone was counted between two and nine times. The V and J genes are TRBV29-1 and TRBJ1-1; weak D call: TRBD1 (6 bases). V was pared by 3 bases and J by 5 bases, with 10 bases between. Germline V gene data show CDR1 as SQVTM and CDR2 as ANQGSEA. The CDR3 has 12 residues. CDR3 coding DNA: TGCAGCGTTGACCGAACAGGGACTGAAGCTTTCTTT. This encodes CSVDRTGTEAFF.

J is TRBJ2-1 and V is TRBV27; 10 bases map to TRBD2. Trimming cost V 5 bases and J 10 bases; bases outside gene matches: 17. This CDR3 is 17 amino acids long. The germline gives CDR1 MNHEY, CDR2 SMNVEV (reference sequence). The CDR3 DNA reads as TGTGCCAGCAGTATCTGGGCTAGCGGGAGACTGGTAAGCGAGCAGTTCTTC. Translating it yields CASSIWASGRLVSEQFF.

The chain combines TRBV7-9 with TRBJ2-7, with 8 nucleotides matching TRBD2. The CDR3 is 14 amino acids. Trimming at V came to 5 bases and at J to 2 bases, leaving 5 bases not matched to a gene. Germline V gene lookup returns CDR1 SEHNR and CDR2 FQNEAQ (reference sequence). CDR3 nucleotide sequence: TGTGCCAGCAGCCTCACTAGCGGAACCTACGAGCAGTACTTC. Protein product: CASSLTSGTYEQYF.

For this clone: A junction end diverges from the germline sequence, so it may reflect a read error. The chain has TRBV15 and TRBJ1-5, with TRBD1 matching over 7 bases. This CDR3 is 15 amino acids long. Germline V lookup: CDR1 LNHNV, CDR2 YYDKDF (reference sequence). The CDR3 DNA follows: TGTGCCACCAGCAGAGCCCGGGACAGCAATCAGCCACAGCATTTT. Its translation: CATSRARDSNQPQHF. Supplemented by reference TRBV15 and TRBJ1-5, the full variable domain reads DAMVIQNPRYQVTQFGKPVTLSCSQTLNHNVMYWYQQKSSQAPKLLFHYYDKDFNNEADTPDNFQSRRPNTSFCFLDIRSPGLGDTAMYLCATSRARDSNQPQHFGDGTRLSIL.

The rearrangement links TRBV7-2 to TRBJ2-5; D is possibly TRBD2 (6 bases). Germline V gene sequence: CDR1 SGHTA, CDR2 FQGNSA. The CDR3 runs 14 residues. V was clipped by 1 base and J by 5 bases, with 11 bases between them. The CDR3 region is CASSLGSGRETQYF. For the CDR3, the DNA is TGTGCCAGCAGCTTAGGTAGTGGGAGGGAGACCCAGTACTTC.

This chain links TRBV29-1 with TRBJ1-1; 7 bases map to TRBD1. Unmatched junction bases numbered 11, after V lost 8 bases and J lost 5 bases. This CDR3 comprises 13 residues. Germline CDR1 is SQVTM and CDR2 is ANQGSEA. Here the CDR3 reads CSIQRDSRTEAFF. CDR3 nucleotides: TGCAGCATTCAAAGGGACAGTCGAACTGAAGCTTTCTTT.

This clone has more than one count but fewer than ten. The chain joins TRBV5-6 to TRBJ1-1; D perhaps matches TRBD1 (6 bases). Germline CDR1 is SGHDT and CDR2 is YYEEEE. V lost 7 bases to trimming and J lost 3 bases, with 16 bases between them. This CDR3 has 14 residues. CDR3 protein: CASGYRGRDTEAFF. Here the CDR3 DNA reads TGTGCCAGCGGATATAGGGGGAGGGACACTGAAGCTTTCTTT.